This is a list of T cell receptor beta chains from one sample in a study of blood T cell repertoires in COVID-19. Repertoires were generated with immunoSEQ multiplex PCR, while TCRdb's copy carries only in-frame clones and drops some. The sample lists around 220,000 clones, about 86% occurring once. Sequences were obtained from PBMCs or T cells enriched from blood (not recorded which). The receptors stem from a woman in her fifties or sixties with acute COVID-19. Each CDR3 is given with its conserved first and last residue. The order of the fields is V gene, clone size, J gene, D gene, CDR3 protein, CDR3 DNA. A D gene is named only where the DNA matches it firmly. Clone size, where shown, is once, few, many, or a class for clones that have expanded.

v_gene: TRBV10-2
abundance: -
j_gene: TRBJ2-1
d_gene: TRBD1
CDR3aa: CASIHTGGAYNEQFF
CDR3nt: TGCGCCAGCATCCACACAGGGGGCGCCTACAATGAGCAGTTCTTC

v_gene: TRBV28
abundance: -
j_gene: TRBJ1-2
d_gene: TRBD1
CDR3aa: CASSPGQGAAGYTF
CDR3nt: TGTGCCAGCAGTCCGGGACAGGGGGCGGCTGGCTACACCTTC

v_gene: TRBV27
abundance: -
j_gene: TRBJ2-7
d_gene: -
CDR3aa: CASSLTRNYEQYF
CDR3nt: TGTGCCAGCAGTTTAACTAGAAACTACGAGCAGTACTTC

v_gene: TRBV29-1
abundance: -
j_gene: TRBJ2-1
d_gene: -
CDR3aa: CSVDRVTLNEQFF
CDR3nt: TGCAGCGTTGATCGGGTAACGCTCAATGAGCAGTTCTTC

v_gene: TRBV19
abundance: once
j_gene: TRBJ1-1
d_gene: -
CDR3aa: CASMGTINTEAFF
CDR3nt: TGTGCCAGTATGGGGACAATAAACACTGAAGCTTTCTTT

v_gene: TRBV9
abundance: -
j_gene: TRBJ2-3
d_gene: TRBD2
CDR3aa: CASSVNRGRESQYF
CDR3nt: TGTGCCAGCAGCGTTAACCGTGGGCGGGAGTCGCAGTATTTT

v_gene: TRBV5-4
abundance: few
j_gene: TRBJ2-7
d_gene: TRBD2
CDR3aa: CASSRGTSGSYEQYF
CDR3nt: TGTGCCAGCAGCCGGGGGACTAGCGGAAGTTACGAGCAGTACTTC

v_gene: TRBV7-9
abundance: -
j_gene: TRBJ2-5
d_gene: -
CDR3aa: CASSLTRAGRPQETQYF
CDR3nt: TGTGCCAGCAGCTTGACGCGGGCCGGGAGACCTCAAGAGACCCAGTACTTC

v_gene: TRBV27
abundance: -
j_gene: TRBJ1-1
d_gene: -
CDR3aa: CASSLGGKTEAFF
CDR3nt: TGTGCCAGCAGTTTAGGGGGGAAGACTGAAGCTTTCTTT

v_gene: TRBV5-1
abundance: -
j_gene: TRBJ2-7
d_gene: TRBD1
CDR3aa: CASSGTGRAYEQYF
CDR3nt: TGCGCCAGCAGCGGGACAGGGAGAGCCTACGAGCAGTACTTC

v_gene: TRBV18
abundance: -
j_gene: TRBJ1-2
d_gene: -
CDR3aa: CASSPTGFPDYGYTF
CDR3nt: TGTGCCAGCTCACCTACAGGGTTTCCGGACTATGGCTACACCTTC

v_gene: TRBV27
abundance: -
j_gene: TRBJ1-5
d_gene: -
CDR3aa: CASRYLGGNQPQHF
CDR3nt: TGTGCCAGCAGATATCTAGGGGGCAATCAGCCCCAGCATTTT

v_gene: TRBV27
abundance: -
j_gene: TRBJ1-1
d_gene: TRBD1
CDR3aa: CASSPLTTGSAFF
CDR3nt: TGTGCCAGCAGTCCACTCACGACAGGGAGTGCTTTCTTT

v_gene: TRBV15
abundance: -
j_gene: TRBJ2-1
d_gene: TRBD2
CDR3aa: CATSRLAGIDEQFF
CDR3nt: TGTGCCACCAGCAGACTAGCGGGAATCGATGAGCAGTTCTTC

v_gene: TRBV28
abundance: -
j_gene: TRBJ2-7
d_gene: -
CDR3aa: CASSLVTDEQYF
CDR3nt: TGTGCCAGCAGTTTGGTGACAGATGAGCAGTACTTC

v_gene: TRBV20-1
abundance: -
j_gene: TRBJ2-7
d_gene: -
CDR3aa: CSAGAAYEQYF
CDR3nt: TGCAGTGCCGGTGCGGCCTACGAGCAGTACTTC

v_gene: TRBV28
abundance: -
j_gene: TRBJ1-2
d_gene: -
CDR3aa: CASSVNFGYTF
CDR3nt: TGTGCCAGCAGCGTGAACTTTGGCTACACCTTC

v_gene: TRBV3-1/TRBV3-2
abundance: -
j_gene: TRBJ2-2
d_gene: TRBD2
CDR3aa: CASSQIGGRAPNTGELFF
CDR3nt: TGTGCCAGCAGCCAAATTGGCGGGAGGGCCCCGAACACCGGGGAGCTGTTTTTT

v_gene: TRBV18
abundance: -
j_gene: TRBJ2-5
d_gene: TRBD2
CDR3aa: CASSLRGSQETQYF
CDR3nt: TGTGCCAGCTCACTACGCGGGAGCCAAGAGACCCAGTACTTC

v_gene: TRBV7-3
abundance: -
j_gene: TRBJ2-7
d_gene: -
CDR3aa: CASSPEGQGFDEQYF
CDR3nt: TGTGCCAGCAGCCCCGAAGGGCAGGGTTTCGACGAGCAGTACTTC

v_gene: TRBV20-1
abundance: -
j_gene: TRBJ2-1
d_gene: TRBD2
CDR3aa: CSASPAGGPFNEQFF
CDR3nt: TGCAGTGCTAGTCCGGCGGGAGGGCCTTTCAATGAGCAGTTCTTC

v_gene: TRBV13
abundance: -
j_gene: TRBJ2-3
d_gene: -
CDR3aa: CASSPRRGGLDPDTQYF
CDR3nt: TGTGCCAGCAGCCCCCGAAGGGGGGGACTGGACCCAGATACGCAGTATTTT

v_gene: TRBV28
abundance: -
j_gene: TRBJ2-5
d_gene: TRBD2
CDR3aa: CASSPGLALPQETQYF
CDR3nt: TGTGCCAGCAGTCCTGGACTAGCACTTCCACAAGAGACCCAGTACTTC

v_gene: TRBV19
abundance: -
j_gene: TRBJ2-3
d_gene: -
CDR3aa: CASSIGGVDTQYF
CDR3nt: TGTGCCAGTAGTATTGGGGGCGTAGATACGCAGTATTTT

v_gene: TRBV28
abundance: few
j_gene: TRBJ1-5
d_gene: TRBD1
CDR3aa: CASSLSTRQGGVQPQHF
CDR3nt: TGTGCCAGCAGTTTATCTACCCGACAGGGTGGCGTTCAGCCCCAGCATTTT

v_gene: TRBV4-3
abundance: -
j_gene: TRBJ1-1
d_gene: -
CDR3aa: CASSQDLGQLTEAFF
CDR3nt: TGCGCCAGCAGCCAAGATTTGGGCCAGCTCACTGAAGCTTTCTTT

v_gene: TRBV19
abundance: -
j_gene: TRBJ1-5
d_gene: -
CDR3aa: CASSIGTRGNQPQHF
CDR3nt: TGTGCCAGTAGTATAGGGACCAGGGGCAATCAGCCCCAGCATTTT

v_gene: TRBV6-5
abundance: -
j_gene: TRBJ1-3
d_gene: -
CDR3aa: CASSSDSPGHTIYF
CDR3nt: TGTGCCAGCAGTTCTGACAGCCCTGGACACACCATATATTTT

v_gene: TRBV27
abundance: many
j_gene: TRBJ2-7
d_gene: -
CDR3aa: CASSLSGRAPYEQYF
CDR3nt: TGTGCCAGCAGTTTATCCGGCAGGGCGCCCTACGAGCAGTACTTC

v_gene: TRBV6-1
abundance: -
j_gene: TRBJ1-1
d_gene: -
CDR3aa: CASSEASGTEAFF
CDR3nt: TGTGCCAGCAGTGAAGCGTCAGGTACTGAAGCTTTCTTT

v_gene: TRBV19
abundance: -
j_gene: TRBJ1-5
d_gene: -
CDR3aa: CASSAGQPQHF
CDR3nt: TGTGCCAGTAGTGCAGGTCAGCCCCAGCATTTT

v_gene: TRBV28
abundance: few
j_gene: TRBJ1-2
d_gene: -
CDR3aa: CATKVQSPANYGYTF
CDR3nt: TGTGCCACCAAAGTTCAAAGTCCAGCTAACTATGGCTACACCTTC

v_gene: TRBV19
abundance: -
j_gene: TRBJ1-2
d_gene: TRBD1
CDR3aa: CASRTPGTGASGYGYTF
CDR3nt: TGTGCCAGTAGGACCCCCGGGACAGGGGCTTCTGGGTATGGCTACACCTTC

v_gene: TRBV18
abundance: -
j_gene: TRBJ1-4
d_gene: TRBD1
CDR3aa: CASSKQGTNEKLFF
CDR3nt: TGTGCCAGCTCTAAACAGGGGACTAATGAAAAACTGTTTTTT

v_gene: TRBV30
abundance: -
j_gene: TRBJ2-7
d_gene: TRBD1
CDR3aa: CAWSTRQGVGSYEQYF
CDR3nt: TGTGCCTGGAGTACCCGACAGGGGGTCGGGTCCTACGAGCAGTACTTC